The 5 T cell receptor beta chains in this list originate from one sample, sequenced in a study of blood T cell repertoires in COVID-19. Sequencing was performed with immunoSEQ multiplex PCR; in TCRdb, only in-frame clones are kept and a portion is missing. Here the sample spans fewer than 250,000 clones, 70% to 90% being singletons. The sample consisted of peripheral blood. The receptors stem from a man in his thirties or forties with acute or convalescent COVID-19.

This chain connects TRBV1 to TRBJ2-5; TRBD2 is the table's D call, not checked against the DNA. TRBV1 is a documented pseudogene. This CDR3 is built from 12 residues. CDR3: CTNRTREETQYF. Written as DNA, the CDR3 is TGCACCAACCGAACTAGAGAAGAGACCCAGTACTTC.

The V call is TRBV19, the J call TRBJ2-1; 7 positions match TRBD2. Germline CDR1 LNHDA, CDR2 SQIVND (reference sequence). Trimming cost V 3 bases and J 1 base; bases outside gene matches: 3. The CDR3 totals 15 residues. CDR3 in amino acids: CASSIGLVSYNEQFF. As DNA, the CDR3 is TGTGCCAGTAGTATCGGACTAGTATCCTACAATGAGCAGTTCTTC.

DNA of the CDR3: TGCGCCAGCAGCTGGGACAAAGAGACCCAGTACTTC. This encodes CASSWDKETQYF. The chain is built from TRBV5-1 and TRBJ2-5; possible D gene TRBD1, 6 bases. The V gene's germline CDR1 is SGHRS and CDR2 YFSETQ. The CDR3 sequence is 12 residues long. The germline V and J ends were trimmed by 3 bases and 3 bases, with 6 bases remaining between them.

The chain combines TRBV5-8 with TRBJ1-4, with 8 bases that match TRBD1. The CDR3 extends over 17 amino acids. Trimming removed 0 bases from V and 4 bases from J; junction bases left unmatched: 8. CDR1 and CDR2 (germline): SGHTS, YDEGEE. The CDR3 nucleotides are TGTGCCAGCAGCTTGGCGCGGACAGGGTGGGATAATGAAAAACTGTTTTTT. It codes for CASSLARTGWDNEKLFF.

CDR3 residues: CASSKEGQGRVEQYF. The CDR3 DNA is TGTGCCAGCAGCAAAGAAGGACAGGGGCGCGTCGAGCAGTACTTC. The genes are TRBV21-1 and TRBJ2-7; the table gives TRBD1 as D, unverified against the DNA. TRBV21-1 is flagged as a pseudogene. The CDR3 is 15 residues long.